The following is a T cell receptor (beta chain) sequence with its context. This CDR3 contains 14 residues. CDR1 is SEHNR and CDR2 is FQNEAQ in the germline V gene (reference sequence). Deletions cut 0 bases from V and 1 base from J, with 6 bases between. The data were taken from a study of blood T cell repertoires in COVID-19. Looking at the study overall: COVID-19 samples, acute and convalescent, were from the United States, Italy and Spain.

Original processing notes: By means of reference gene primer amplification, nucleated cell counts were estimated. Sequencing was performed with immunoSEQ multiplex PCR; in TCRdb, only in-frame clones are kept and a portion is missing. The V and J calls and clone size were taken over from that table, and D and trimming were inferred from the DNA. The table lists a few hundred thousand clones, 85% to 90% of them singletons. The study assigned cohorts using participant-reported clinical history. The sequencing input was PBMCs or T cells enriched from blood (not recorded which). This chain links TRBV7-9 with TRBJ1-2; D remains ambiguous. The sequence was obtained from a man younger than 35 who had recovered from COVID-19. CDR3 residues: CASSLAGLNYGYTF. The CDR3 DNA follows: TGTGCCAGCAGCTTAGCAGGACTTAACTATGGCTACACCTTC.